This TCR beta chain was captured in a study of cytotoxic CD8 clonotypes in ibrutinib-treated CLL. Assay used: immunoSEQ multiplex PCR; TCRdb lists only in-frame clones, some missing. The sample has more than 30,000 clones, approximately 70% seen once; the top ten hold 25% to 35%. With 1 base removed from V and 6 bases from J, the gap between germline ends came to 7 bases. This CDR3 comprises 12 residues. Germline V CDR1 and CDR2: SGHVS, FQNEAQ. The TCR was taken from a human donor with chronic lymphocytic leukemia. This sample comprised PBMCs, obtained before ibrutinib treatment. The rearrangement joins TRBV7-8 to TRBJ2-7; no definite D call. The CDR3 DNA is TGTGCCAGCAGCTTAGTGTCCCTCGAGCAGTACTTC. Translating gives CASSLVSLEQYF.